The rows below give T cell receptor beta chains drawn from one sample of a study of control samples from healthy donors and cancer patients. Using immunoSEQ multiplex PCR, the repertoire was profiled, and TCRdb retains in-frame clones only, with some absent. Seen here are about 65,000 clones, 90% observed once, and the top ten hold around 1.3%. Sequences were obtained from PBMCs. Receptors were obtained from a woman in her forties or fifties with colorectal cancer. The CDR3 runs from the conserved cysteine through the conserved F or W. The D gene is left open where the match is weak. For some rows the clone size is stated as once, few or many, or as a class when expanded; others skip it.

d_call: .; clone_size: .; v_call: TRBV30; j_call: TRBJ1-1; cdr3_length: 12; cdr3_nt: TGTGCCTGGGGGCCCAGGATTGCCGAAGCTTTCTTT; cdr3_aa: CAWGPRIAEAFF
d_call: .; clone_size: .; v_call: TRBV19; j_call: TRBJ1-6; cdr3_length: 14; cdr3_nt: TGTGCCAGTAGTGGGACCGATTTTAATTCACCCCTCCACTTT; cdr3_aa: CASSGTDFNSPLHF
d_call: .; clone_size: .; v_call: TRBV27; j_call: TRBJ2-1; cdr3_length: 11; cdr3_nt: TGTGCCAGCAAAAAGGGTACTGAGCAGTTCTTC; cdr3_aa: CASKKGTEQFF
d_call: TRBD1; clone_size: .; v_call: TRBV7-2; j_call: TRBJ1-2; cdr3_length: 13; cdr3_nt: TGTGCCAGCAGCTCGGACAGGGGCTATGGCTACACCTTC; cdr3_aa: CASSSDRGYGYTF
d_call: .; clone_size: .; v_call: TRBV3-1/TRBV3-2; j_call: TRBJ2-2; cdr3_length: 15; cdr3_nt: TGTGCCAGCAGCCCTCGGGGGCAGGGCACCGGGGAGCTGTTTTTT; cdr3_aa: CASSPRGQGTGELFF
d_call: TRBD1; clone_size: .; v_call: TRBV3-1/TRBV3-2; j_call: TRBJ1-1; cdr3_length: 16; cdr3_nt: TGTGCCAGCAGCCATCCAGGGGGTTTACTACCCACTGAAGCTTTCTTT; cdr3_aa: CASSHPGGLLPTEAFF
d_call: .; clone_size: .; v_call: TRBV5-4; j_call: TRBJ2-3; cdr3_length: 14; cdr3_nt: TGTGCCAGCAGCTTGGAGGCATCGTCAGATACGCAGTATTTT; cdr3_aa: CASSLEASSDTQYF
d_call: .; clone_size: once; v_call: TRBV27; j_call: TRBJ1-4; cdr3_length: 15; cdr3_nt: TGTGCCAGCAGTTTCGTTCAGGGAGTAAAGGAAAAACTGTTTTTT; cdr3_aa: CASSFVQGVKEKLFF
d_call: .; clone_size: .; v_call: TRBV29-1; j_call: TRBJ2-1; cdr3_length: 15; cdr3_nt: TGCAGCGTTCCAACTCGGCATGGGGGCAACAATGAGCAGTTCTTC; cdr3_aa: CSVPTRHGGNNEQFF
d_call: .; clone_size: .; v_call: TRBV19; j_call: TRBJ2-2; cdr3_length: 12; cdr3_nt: TGTGCCAGTAGTCGGATCCACGGGGAGCTGTTTTTT; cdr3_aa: CASSRIHGELFF